The 23 T cell receptor beta chains given below trace back to one sample, sequenced in a study of T cells after yellow fever vaccination. TCRdb reprocessed the 5' RACE reads with MiXCR, giving one entry per CDR3 protein. The sample yields hundreds of thousands of distinct CDR3 sequences, approximately 12% seen once. Sequences were derived from PBMCs, sampled on the day of the yellow fever booster vaccination. Receptors were obtained from a man aged 25-45 years who received the YFV17D yellow fever vaccine.

A few counts support this clonotype. The CDR3 DNA sequence: TGTGCCAGCGGGGGACTAGCGGCCATTTCAGATACGCAGTATTTT. Translation: CASGGLAAISDTQYF. The chain links TRBV7-2 to TRBJ2-3; TRBD2 matches 11 bases. From germline, CDR1 is SGHTA and CDR2 FQGNSA. V shed 8 bases and J 4 bases; nucleotides not matched to a gene: 8. The CDR3 consists of 15 residues.

The gene calls are TRBV5-1 and TRBJ2-2; 7 nucleotides match TRBD2. The V gene end was trimmed by 5 bases and the J gene end by 4 bases; junction bases not matched to a gene: 8. Germline V gene lookup returns CDR1 SGHRS and CDR2 YFSETQ. The CDR3 runs to 15 residues. The CDR3 nucleotides are TGCGCCAGCAGGTCGGCGGGAGAAATCACCGGGGAGCTGTTTTTT. Amino acids: CASRSAGEITGELFF. The full variable domain, its missing parts supplied by reference TRBV5-1 and TRBJ2-2, is KAGVTQTPRYLIKTRGQQVTLSCSPISGHRSVSWYQQTPGQGLQFLFEYFSETQRNKGNFPGRFSGRQFSNSRSEMNVSTLELGDSALYLCASRSAGEITGELFFGEGSRLTVL.

The chain employs TRBV5-1 and TRBJ2-7, with 9 nucleotides matching TRBD2. CDR1 SGHRS and CDR2 YFSETQ come from the germline V gene. The CDR3 loop spans 14 amino acids. Trimming removed 7 bases from V and 12 bases from J; junction bases left unmatched: 17. CDR3 sequence: CASGSTSGAVGLYF. DNA for the CDR3: TGCGCCAGCGGATCGACTAGCGGAGCAGTAGGGCTGTACTTC.

This clonotype has a handful of counts. This rearrangement joins TRBV12-3 or TRBV12-4 to TRBJ1-1; D is perhaps TRBD1 (6 bases). The ends were cut back, 5 bases at V and 5 bases at J, with 21 bases in the middle. CDR3 length: 16 residues. As DNA, the CDR3 is TGTGCCAGCAGTCCCCCGGGGGCGCATGTTAGGACTGAAGCTTTCTTT. The encoded protein is CASSPPGAHVRTEAFF.

The chain has TRBV4-3 and TRBJ2-3; possible D gene TRBD2, 5 bases. Germline V lookup: CDR1 LGHNA, CDR2 YSLEER. Trimming cost V 3 bases and J 0 bases, with 13 bases left between them. The CDR3 totals 16 residues. The CDR3 DNA follows: TGCGCCAGCAGCCAGGGGAGTAGCAGAAGCACAGATACGCAGTATTTT. Translating gives CASSQGSSRSTDTQYF.

The V gene is TRBV6-5, the J gene TRBJ1-1; 9 bases fit TRBD1. The CDR3 is 17 residues long. CDR1 and CDR2 (germline): MNHEY, SVGAGI. The V gene end was trimmed by 6 bases and the J gene end by 1 base; junction bases not matched to a gene: 12. CDR3 nucleotide sequence: TGTGCCAGCAGGCCTCCTGGGGACAGGGAGGCGAACACTGAAGCTTTCTTT. It encodes CASRPPGDREANTEAFF.

This clonotype was counted a few times. This chain links TRBV30 with TRBJ2-5; TRBD1 matches at 7 bases. After removal of 0 bases from V and 1 base from J, the junction contained 5 bases not matched to a gene. Germline CDR1 reads GTSNPN; CDR2 reads SVGIG (reference sequence). CDR3 size: 15 residues. CDR3: CAWSVGGTAQETQYF. CDR3 in DNA: TGTGCCTGGAGTGTAGGGGGCACGGCCCAAGAGACCCAGTACTTC.

This clonotype showed up just a few times. The chain has TRBV27 and TRBJ2-7, with a weak D call TRBD1 (6 bases). V lost 6 bases and J lost 0, with 9 bases in between. The CDR3 runs to 13 residues. The V gene's germline CDR1 is MNHEY and CDR2 SMNVEV (reference sequence). In DNA, the CDR3 is TGTGCCAGCAGAGGGGGTAGCTCCTACGAGCAGTACTTC. Encoded protein: CASRGGSSYEQYF.

This clonotype was detected only a few times. The chain carries TRBV9 and TRBJ2-5; TRBD1 is a possible D gene (6 bases). This CDR3 spans 15 amino acids. Germline V gene data show CDR1 as SGDLS and CDR2 as YYNGEE. Between the trimmed V and J ends, which lost 3 bases and 2 bases, there was a span of 14 bases. The CDR3 sequence is CASSAGALGQETQYF. The CDR3 DNA sequence: TGTGCCAGCAGCGCAGGGGCGCTGGGGCAAGAGACCCAGTACTTC. The whole variable domain, remainder taken from reference TRBV9 and TRBJ2-5, is DSGVTQTPKHLITATGQRVTLRCSPRSGDLSVYWYQQSLDQGLQFLIQYYNGEERAKGNILERFSAQQFPDLHSELNLSSLELGDSALYFCASSAGALGQETQYFGPGTRLLVL.

This sequence joins TRBV7-2 and TRBJ2-5; the D is unclear. Per germline, CDR1 SGHTA and CDR2 FQGNSA. The CDR3 has 13 amino acids. V was clipped by 3 bases and J by 2 bases, with 7 bases between them. The CDR3 reads CASSFPNQETQYF. The CDR3 DNA reads as TGTGCCAGCAGCTTTCCCAATCAAGAGACCCAGTACTTC.

The V gene is TRBV7-2, the J gene TRBJ2-3, with 7 bases that match TRBD2. This CDR3 contains 16 residues. Trimming removed 0 bases from V and 0 bases from J; junction bases left unmatched: 3. In germline, CDR1 is SGHTA, CDR2 FQGNSA. The chain's CDR3 is CASSLAWGGSTDTQYF. The CDR3 DNA sequence: TGTGCCAGCAGCTTAGCGTGGGGGGGGAGCACAGATACGCAGTATTTT.

This clonotype was counted between two and nine times. The genes are TRBV14 and TRBJ1-1; D is uncertain. The ends were cut back, 1 base at V and 8 bases at J, with 8 bases in the middle. Germline V CDR1 and CDR2: SGHDN, FVKESK. The CDR3 length is 12 residues. For the CDR3, the DNA is TGTGCCAGCAGCCAAGTTCCGGTGGAAGCTTTCTTT. Amino acid sequence: CASSQVPVEAFF.

V and J are TRBV7-2 and TRBJ2-7; TRBD2 agrees at 12 bases. This CDR3 has 16 amino acids. V shed 5 bases, J shed 7 bases, and the junction held 12 bases outside the gene matches. Germline CDR1 and CDR2: SGHTA and FQGNSA. CDR3 DNA: TGTGCCAGCAGCGCCCTAGCGGGAGGGCCGAACGGAGAGCAGTACTTC. Translated, it gives CASSALAGGPNGEQYF.

The sample holds a few counts of this clonotype. The chain couples TRBV20-1 to TRBJ2-5; D perhaps matches TRBD2 (5 bases). Germline CDR1 reads DFQATT; CDR2 reads SNEGSKA (reference sequence). Trimming shortened V by 5 bases and J by 2 bases, and 9 bases separated the two germline ends. This CDR3 is built from 12 residues. Written as DNA, the CDR3 is TGCAGTGCTTTAGGGAGACAAGAGACCCAGTACTTC. Its protein product is CSALGRQETQYF.

This clonotype appeared a few times. The chain combines TRBV9 with TRBJ1-3; D is ambiguous. The CDR3 covers 15 residues. In germline, CDR1 is SGDLS, CDR2 YYNGEE. V was shortened by 3 bases and J by 0 bases, with 10 bases between the two germline ends. The CDR3 nucleotides read TGTGCCAGCAGCGCACGGCGGGGCTCTGGAAACACCATATATTTT. Residues: CASSARRGSGNTIYF.

The V gene is TRBV20-1, the J gene TRBJ2-2; tentative D call: TRBD2 (6 bases). Germline-derived CDR1 and CDR2 are DFQATT and SNEGSKA (reference sequence). Trimming took 5 bases from V and 1 from J, leaving 14 bases between them. The CDR3 extends over 15 amino acids. CDR3 in amino acids: CSAGSAGRNTGELFF. CDR3 sequence (DNA): TGCAGTGCTGGAAGTGCCGGGAGGAACACCGGGGAGCTGTTTTTT.

This clonotype was recorded at least ten times. V is TRBV4-3 and J is TRBJ2-2; 8 bases agree with TRBD2. The J segment lost 5 bases and the V segment lost 1 base, leaving 3 bases of the junction unmatched. CDR3 size: 15 residues. The germline V gene has CDR1 LGHNA and CDR2 YSLEER. The CDR3: CASSQAGTSTGELFF. Here the CDR3 DNA reads TGCGCCAGCAGCCAAGCCGGGACTAGTACCGGGGAGCTGTTTTTT.

In this sample, this clonotype turned up a few times. The chain carries TRBV29-1 and TRBJ2-1, with a tentative D call TRBD2 (5 bases). Between the trimmed V and J ends, which lost 4 bases and 8 bases, there was a span of 12 bases. CDR3 size: 12 residues. In germline, CDR1 is SQVTM, CDR2 ANQGSEA. CDR3 in DNA: TGCAGCGTTGGTCCGGCGGGCGATGAGCAGTTCTTC. The encoded protein is CSVGPAGDEQFF.

The J gene is TRBJ2-3, the V gene TRBV4-3; D is tentatively TRBD1 or TRBD2 (5 bases each). The CDR3 loop spans 17 amino acids. Germline CDR1 is LGHNA and CDR2 is YSLEER. Deletions cut 0 bases from V and 4 bases from J, with 17 bases between. The CDR3 DNA sequence: TGCGCCAGCAGCCAAGAATCCGGGCCCGAGGGGTCAGATACGCAGTATTTT. This translates into CASSQESGPEGSDTQYF.

This clonotype turned up a few times. The chain has TRBV7-2 and TRBJ2-7; TRBD1 or TRBD2 may be the D gene (6 bases each). The CDR3 totals 18 residues. V lost 2 bases, J lost 1 base, and 21 bases lay in between. Germline-derived CDR1 and CDR2 are SGHTA and FQGNSA. Written as DNA, the CDR3 is TGTGCCAGCAGCTTATCGGAAGGAGGGGGGACATTTTCCTACGAGCAGTACTTC. Its translation: CASSLSEGGGTFSYEQYF. The variable domain in full, with the rest retrieved from reference TRBV7-2 and TRBJ2-7, is GAGVSQSPSNKVTEKGKDVELRCDPISGHTALYWYRQSLGQGLEFLIYFQGNSAPDKSGLPSDRFSAERTGGSVSTLTIQRTQQEDSAVYLCASSLSEGGGTFSYEQYFGPGTRLTVT.

The CDR3 sequence is CAGRTGSTDTQYF. In nucleotides, the CDR3 is TGTGCCGGACGGACAGGGAGTACAGATACGCAGTATTTT. V and J are TRBV6-1 and TRBJ2-3; 8 nucleotides align to TRBD1. V gave up 11 bases and J gave up 3 bases; unmatched junction bases: 7. The CDR3 covers 13 residues. Germline CDR1 MNHNS, CDR2 SASEGT.

The rearrangement links TRBV29-1 to TRBJ1-4; 10 positions match TRBD1. CDR3 length equals 14 residues. V lost 3 bases to trimming and J lost 8 bases; unmatched junction nucleotides: 6. CDR1 is SQVTM and CDR2 is ANQGSEA in the germline V gene. This CDR3 is CSVDGDRGGEKLFF. The CDR3 DNA sequence: TGCAGCGTTGATGGGGACAGGGGTGGCGAAAAACTGTTTTTT.

The chain is built from TRBV28 and TRBJ2-7; D is unresolved. The V gene's germline CDR1 is MDHEN and CDR2 SYDVKM. Trimming took 7 bases from V and 4 from J, leaving 14 bases between them. CDR3 length: 13 amino acids. This CDR3 is CASTLGFSYEQYF. CDR3 in DNA: TGTGCCAGCACCCTTGGGTTTTCTTACGAGCAGTACTTC.